The 7 T cell receptor beta chains given below trace back to one sample, sequenced in a study of technical replicates of blood from four donors. Data came from immunoSEQ multiplex PCR; TCRdb stores just in-frame clones and leaves some out. Of 45,000 to 60,000 clones listed, about 95% are singletons. Sequenced: PBMCs. These receptors were collected from a human donor in good health. Some clones in this sample may be carry-over from other donors' samples.

The CDR3 coding sequence is TGTGCCAGCAGCCCCGACCCGGACAGGGCAGAGACCCAGTACTTC. Its protein product is CASSPDPDRAETQYF. The chain employs TRBV21-1 and TRBJ2-5; TRBD1, the D gene given by the table, was not confirmed from the DNA. TRBV21-1 is noted as a pseudogene. The CDR3 is 15 amino acids.

This chain connects TRBV7-9 to TRBJ1-2; D perhaps matches TRBD1 (6 bases). This CDR3 is 15 amino acids long. Looked up from germline, CDR1 is SEHNR and CDR2 is FQNEAQ (reference sequence). V was clipped by 8 bases and J by 8 bases, with 24 bases between them. This CDR3 is CASRAPQGLLDGYTF. CDR3 nucleotide sequence: TGTGCCAGCCGAGCCCCCCAGGGGCTACTTGACGGCTACACCTTC.

The genes are TRBV30 and TRBJ1-1; maybe TRBD1 (6 bases). Looked up from germline, CDR1 is GTSNPN and CDR2 is SVGIG (reference sequence). V lost 4 bases and J 4 bases, leaving 16 bases between the germline ends. This CDR3 region has 14 residues. The chain's CDR3 is CAWTGGARITEAFF. The DNA for the CDR3 is TGTGCCTGGACTGGGGGGGCGCGTATCACTGAAGCTTTCTTT. Full variable domain (missing parts from reference TRBV30 and TRBJ1-1): SQTIHQWPATLVQPVGSPLSLECTVEGTSNPNLYWYRQAAGRGLQLLFYSVGIGQISSEVPQNLSASRPQDRQFILSSKKLLLSDSGFYLCAWTGGARITEAFFGQGTRLTVV.

The rearrangement joins TRBV11-1 to TRBJ1-1; D is uncertain. The germline gives CDR1 SGHAT, CDR2 FQDESV (reference sequence). V was clipped by 4 bases and J by 11 bases, with 11 bases between them. There are 11 residues in the CDR3. CDR3 sequence reads: CASSSGRSAFF. The CDR3 coding sequence is TGTGCCAGCAGCTCGGGTAGATCGGCTTTCTTT.

This clone was observed a few times. This rearrangement joins TRBV11-2 to TRBJ2-5; 12 nucleotides agree with TRBD2. J lost 5 bases, V lost 5 bases, and 12 bases had no gene match. CDR1 and CDR2 (germline): SGHAT, FQNNGV. The CDR3 runs 17 residues. The CDR3 region has the DNA TGTGCCAGCAGCCCCGGTCTAGCGGGAGGGCCGGGGGAGACCCAGTACTTC. Protein product: CASSPGLAGGPGETQYF. The complete variable domain, with remaining parts taken from reference TRBV11-2 and TRBJ2-5, reads EAGVAQSPRYKIIEKRQSVAFWCNPISGHATLYWYQQILGQGPKLLIQFQNNGVVDDSQLPKDRFSAERLKGVDSTLKIQPAKLEDSAVYLCASSPGLAGGPGETQYFGPGTRLLVL.

The V gene is TRBV5-6, the J gene TRBJ1-2; 7 nucleotides agree with TRBD1. CDR3 length equals 13 residues. J gave up 6 bases and V 2 bases, and 4 bases lay outside the gene matches. Germline V lookup: CDR1 SGHDT, CDR2 YYEEEE. The chain's CDR3 is CASSLQGTDGYTF. CDR3 nucleotide sequence: TGTGCCAGCAGCTTACAGGGGACTGATGGCTACACCTTC. The full variable domain, its missing parts supplied by reference TRBV5-6 and TRBJ1-2, is DAGVTQSPTHLIKTRGQQVTLRCSPKSGHDTVSWYQQALGQGPQFIFQYYEEEERQRGNFPDRFSGHQFPNYSSELNVNALLLGDSALYLCASSLQGTDGYTFGSGTRLTVV.

V is TRBV5-8 and J is TRBJ2-1; 7 bases are a match to TRBD2. The CDR3 sequence is 17 residues long. Germline CDR1 SGHTS, CDR2 YDEGEE. V shed 0 bases and J 2 bases; nucleotides not matched to a gene: 8. DNA for the CDR3: TGTGCCAGCAGCTTGGGGCTAGCGGATTACCCCTACAATGAGCAGTTCTTC. It is translated as CASSLGLADYPYNEQFF.